These 16 T cell receptor beta chains originate from one sample sequenced in a study of T cell repertoires in cytomegalovirus infection. TCRdb processed the reads anew with MiXCR; each CDR3 protein has one entry. Of about 770,000 distinct CDR3 sequences detected, 25% to 35% appear once; the ten largest clones hold under 15%. Their recognized antigens are unknown. The starting material was cultured CD8+ T cells from PBMCs, obtained from culture after CMV antigen stimulation. The origin of the receptors is a human donor in good health (CMV status not recorded). Some clones in this sample may be carry-over from other donors' samples.

There are a few counts of this clonotype. This sequence joins TRBV12-3 or TRBV12-4 and TRBJ2-2; possible D gene TRBD1, 5 bases. The V end was cut by 1 base, the J end by 9 bases, with 9 bases between. The length of the CDR3 is 13 residues. For the CDR3, the DNA is TGTGCCAGCAGTTTAGTTTCAGGGAGGGAGCTGTTTTTT. Protein product: CASSLVSGRELFF.

The rearrangement links TRBV27 to TRBJ2-3; D is undetermined. Trimming left V 5 bases short and J 2 bases short, with 14 bases between. CDR1 and CDR2 from the germline V gene are MNHEY and SMNVEV (reference sequence). This CDR3 comprises 15 residues. CDR3 nucleotides: TGTGCCAGCAGTCCCCTTCGCGGTTACACAGATACGCAGTATTTT. It yields the protein CASSPLRGYTDTQYF.

The table lists this clonotype with a few counts. The J gene is TRBJ2-1, the V gene TRBV7-6; 11 bases are shared with TRBD2. Per germline, CDR1 SGHVS and CDR2 FNYEAQ. V shed 5 bases and J 0 bases; nucleotides not matched to a gene: 3. This CDR3 has 16 residues. This chain's CDR3 is CASSGTSGHSYNEQFF. The CDR3 bases are TGTGCCAGCAGCGGGACTAGCGGCCACTCCTACAATGAGCAGTTCTTC.

This chain links TRBV3-1 with TRBJ2-3; TRBD2 agrees at 10 bases. This CDR3 is 17 amino acids long. Losses at the gene ends were 0 bases for V and 1 base for J; bases not matched to a gene: 4. Per the germline V gene, CDR1 is LGHDT and CDR2 is YNNKEL (reference sequence). The CDR3 DNA reads TGTGCCAGCAGCCAAGATGGGCTAGCGGGGGGCACAGATACGCAGTATTTT. It is translated as CASSQDGLAGGTDTQYF.

The sample holds a few counts of this clonotype. The gene calls are TRBV27 and TRBJ2-3; D is undetermined. V was shortened by 2 bases and J by 3 bases, with 9 bases between the two germline ends. Germline V gene data show CDR1 as MNHEY and CDR2 as SMNVEV (reference sequence). CDR3 length: 14 residues. The CDR3 coding sequence is TGTGCCAGCAGTTTACACCCGCAAACAGATACGCAGTATTTT. Residues: CASSLHPQTDTQYF.

CDR3 sequence reads: CSVLSWDRTYEQYF. The CDR3 nucleotides read TGCAGTGTCTTGAGTTGGGACAGGACCTACGAGCAGTACTTC. The chain employs TRBV20-1 and TRBJ2-7; 8 bases align to TRBD1. From germline, CDR1 is DFQATT and CDR2 SNEGSKA (reference sequence). The CDR3 runs 14 residues. V lost 7 bases to trimming and J lost 2 bases; unmatched junction nucleotides: 10.

V gene TRBV29-1 combines with J gene TRBJ2-1; either TRBD1 or TRBD2 may supply D (5 bases each). CDR3 size: 15 residues. V lost 2 bases and J 4 bases, leaving 15 bases between the germline ends. Germline V CDR1 and CDR2: SQVTM, ANQGSEA. The CDR3, as DNA: TGCAGCGTTGAACAGGGAGAGGTATGGTACAATGAGCAGTTCTTC. It codes for CSVEQGEVWYNEQFF.

There are many counts of this clonotype. The rearrangement uses TRBV7-8 and TRBJ2-6; D unclear. The V and J ends lost 5 bases and 2 bases respectively, with 10 bases between them. CDR1 and CDR2 (germline): SGHVS, FQNEAQ. The CDR3 is 15 amino acids. The CDR3 coding sequence is TGTGCCAGCAGCGACGTAGTAGCTGGGGCCAACGTCCTGACTTTC. Translating it yields CASSDVVAGANVLTF.

The table lists this clonotype with a few counts. J is TRBJ2-5 and V is TRBV11-3; tentatively, D is TRBD2 (5 bases). The CDR3 has 16 residues. V lost 2 bases, J lost 7 bases, and 20 bases lay in between. Germline CDR1 SGHNT, CDR2 YENEEA. The CDR3 sequence is CASSLRSGSLAGTQYF. The CDR3 DNA is TGTGCCAGCAGCTTAAGGTCGGGGAGCCTGGCGGGGACCCAGTACTTC.

In its sample, this clonotype was seen many times. The chain joins TRBV7-2 to TRBJ1-1; TRBD1 is a possible D gene (6 bases). From germline, CDR1 is SGHTA and CDR2 FQGNSA. The CDR3 extends over 16 amino acids. The germline V and J ends were trimmed by 1 base and 0 bases, with 12 bases remaining between them. In nucleotides, the CDR3 is TGTGCCAGCAGCTTAGAATGGGGGCCTTTGAACACTGAAGCTTTCTTT. Translated: CASSLEWGPLNTEAFF.

This clonotype was seen many times. The rearrangement uses TRBV7-9 and TRBJ2-1, with D perhaps TRBD2 (5 bases). The CDR3 totals 13 residues. The V gene lost 3 bases and the J gene lost 6 bases, with 9 bases spanning the gap. The germline V gene has CDR1 SEHNR and CDR2 FQNEAQ (reference sequence). The CDR3 spells CASSFGGFNEQFF. In DNA, the CDR3 is TGTGCCAGCAGCTTCGGCGGGTTCAATGAGCAGTTCTTC.

This clonotype was picked up a small number of times. This chain joins TRBV7-9 and TRBJ1-2; 8 bases are a match to TRBD1. The CDR3 runs 13 residues. The V gene end was trimmed by 5 bases and the J gene end by 6 bases; junction bases not matched to a gene: 5. Germline V gene data show CDR1 as SEHNR and CDR2 as FQNEAQ (reference sequence). The CDR3 region has the DNA TGTGCCAGCAGCCCCTCGGACAGGGATGGCTACACCTTC. It translates to CASSPSDRDGYTF.

The chain joins TRBV19 to TRBJ2-1, with D maybe TRBD1 (6 bases). Trimming stripped 7 bases from V and 1 base from J, with 14 bases between. Per the germline V gene, CDR1 is LNHDA and CDR2 is SQIVND (reference sequence). The CDR3 covers 15 residues. For the CDR3, the DNA is TGTGCCAGTACACAGGGCCTATTTTCCTACAATGAGCAGTTCTTC. This sequence encodes CASTQGLFSYNEQFF.

This chain joins TRBV27 and TRBJ2-5, with D unclear. V lost 2 bases, J lost 2 bases, and 9 bases lay in between. From germline, CDR1 is MNHEY and CDR2 SMNVEV (reference sequence). The CDR3 is 14 residues long. CDR3 nucleotides: TGTGCCAGCAGTTTAATAGGTCAGCAAGAGACCCAGTACTTC. Translated, it gives CASSLIGQQETQYF.

A word on this clonotype: A read error may account for a junction end that differs from germline. The chain links TRBV13 to TRBJ1-3; tentatively, D is TRBD1 (6 bases). The germline V gene has CDR1 PRHDT and CDR2 FYEKMQ (reference sequence). There are 14 residues in the CDR3. CDR3 nucleotide sequence: TGTGCCAGCAGCATAGGGACATACGGAAACACCATATATTTT. Protein: CASSIGTYGNTIYF. The whole variable domain, remainder taken from reference TRBV13 and TRBJ1-3, is AAGVIQSPRHLIKEKRETATLKCYPIPRHDTVYWYQQGPGQDPQFLISFYEKMQSDKGSIPDRFSAQQFSDYHSELNMSSLELGDSALYFCASSIGTYGNTIYFGEGSWLTVV.

The genes are TRBV6-2 or TRBV6-3 and TRBJ1-1, with D possibly TRBD1 on 6 matching bases. Germline V gene lookup returns CDR1 MNHEY and CDR2 SVGEGT. The CDR3 extends over 14 amino acids. Trimming cost V 2 bases and J 6 bases, with 13 bases left between them. DNA for the CDR3: TGTGCCAGCAGTTACCCAACAGACAGGCCTGAAGCTTTCTTT. It codes for CASSYPTDRPEAFF.